A selection of T cell receptor beta chains follows, all from one sample in a study of T cell responses to AZD1222 COVID-19 vaccine. The assay was immunoSEQ multiplex PCR, and TCRdb's table has in-frame clones only and misses some. The sample has about 93,000 clones, roughly 86% seen once. The specimen was peripheral blood, collected on day 0 of MenACWY control vaccination. The receptors here all came from an adult in good health. The CDR3 runs from the conserved cysteine through the conserved F or W.

v_gene: TRBV11-3; j_gene: TRBJ2-1; CDR3aa: CASSLGSYNEQFF
v_gene: TRBV6-6; j_gene: TRBJ1-1; CDR3aa: CASGLQGSEAFF
v_gene: TRBV30; j_gene: TRBJ2-1; CDR3aa: CAGNLPGRAEQFF
v_gene: TRBV7-9; j_gene: TRBJ2-3; CDR3aa: CASSLGASGGADTQYF
v_gene: TRBV12-3/TRBV12-4; j_gene: TRBJ2-3; CDR3aa: CASSFGSTDTQYF
v_gene: TRBV4-1; j_gene: TRBJ2-7; CDR3aa: CASSQAGGSTYEQYF
v_gene: TRBV7-3; j_gene: TRBJ2-3; CDR3aa: CASSLGRGTDTQYF
v_gene: TRBV19; j_gene: TRBJ2-7; CDR3aa: CASTPGTGGAKYF
v_gene: TRBV6-1; j_gene: TRBJ2-5; CDR3aa: CASSDRATQETQYF
v_gene: TRBV24-1; j_gene: TRBJ1-2; CDR3aa: CATSDRDREGGYTF
v_gene: TRBV7-2; j_gene: TRBJ1-2; CDR3aa: CASSPGQNYGYTF
v_gene: TRBV7-8; j_gene: TRBJ1-2; CDR3aa: CASSSRGQGNYGYTF
v_gene: TRBV6-2/TRBV6-3; j_gene: TRBJ1-1; CDR3aa: CASRPPALGTEAFF
v_gene: TRBV29-1; j_gene: TRBJ1-1; CDR3aa: CSASTRVDTEAFF
v_gene: TRBV12-3/TRBV12-4; j_gene: TRBJ1-2; CDR3aa: CASSLYGLVGYTF
v_gene: TRBV7-9; j_gene: TRBJ2-7; CDR3aa: CASSLDQSSYEQYF
v_gene: TRBV3-1/TRBV3-2; j_gene: TRBJ1-4; CDR3aa: CASSQVGPTNEKLFF
v_gene: TRBV5-1; j_gene: TRBJ2-7; CDR3aa: CASSLNSGTGSEQYF
v_gene: TRBV2; j_gene: TRBJ1-2; CDR3aa: CASEQGADYGYTF
v_gene: TRBV5-1; j_gene: TRBJ1-2; CDR3aa: CASSFSGGQGDGYTF
v_gene: TRBV5-1; j_gene: TRBJ2-7; CDR3aa: CASSLGEAPYEQYF
v_gene: TRBV7-2; j_gene: TRBJ2-6; CDR3aa: CASSPRGGGGKGANVLTF
v_gene: TRBV12-3/TRBV12-4; j_gene: TRBJ1-4; CDR3aa: CASSSDGEKLFF
v_gene: TRBV4-1; j_gene: TRBJ2-3; CDR3aa: CASSQDTSVWSTDTQYF
v_gene: TRBV5-6; j_gene: TRBJ2-1; CDR3aa: CASSLVYNEQFF
v_gene: TRBV29-1; j_gene: TRBJ1-1; CDR3aa: CSVEEAFF
v_gene: TRBV7-6; j_gene: TRBJ2-7; CDR3aa: CASSLEATGGTYEQYF
v_gene: TRBV30; j_gene: TRBJ1-5; CDR3aa: CAWSVGGSSNQPQHF
v_gene: TRBV6-5; j_gene: TRBJ1-2; CDR3aa: CASRSFGGGYGYTF
v_gene: TRBV25-1; j_gene: TRBJ1-2; CDR3aa: CASMGLIYGYTF
v_gene: TRBV9; j_gene: TRBJ2-5; CDR3aa: CASSLPGGAETQYF
v_gene: TRBV19; j_gene: TRBJ2-7; CDR3aa: CASRDIFGSYEQYF
v_gene: TRBV4-2; j_gene: TRBJ2-5; CDR3aa: CASSPGGLIQETQYF